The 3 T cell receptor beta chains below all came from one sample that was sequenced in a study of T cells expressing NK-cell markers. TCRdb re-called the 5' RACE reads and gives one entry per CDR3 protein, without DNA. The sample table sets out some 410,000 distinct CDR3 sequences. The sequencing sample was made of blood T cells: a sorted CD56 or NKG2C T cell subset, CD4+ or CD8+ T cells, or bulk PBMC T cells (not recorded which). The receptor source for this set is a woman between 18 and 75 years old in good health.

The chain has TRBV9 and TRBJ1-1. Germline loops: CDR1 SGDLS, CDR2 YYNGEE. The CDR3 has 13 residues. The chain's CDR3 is CASSSRTGTEAFF. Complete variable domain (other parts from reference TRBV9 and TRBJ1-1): DSGVTQTPKHLITATGQRVTLRCSPRSGDLSVYWYQQSLDQGLQFLIQYYNGEERAKGNILERFSAQQFPDLHSELNLSSLELGDSALYFCASSSRTGTEAFFGQGTRLTVV.

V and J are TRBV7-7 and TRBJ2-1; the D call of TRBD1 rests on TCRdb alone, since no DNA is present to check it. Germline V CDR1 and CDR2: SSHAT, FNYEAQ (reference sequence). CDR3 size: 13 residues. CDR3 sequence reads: CASSPITRNEQFF.

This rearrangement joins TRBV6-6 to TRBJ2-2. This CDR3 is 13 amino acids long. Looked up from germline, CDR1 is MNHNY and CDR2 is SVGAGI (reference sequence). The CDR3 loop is CASSPSHTGELFF.